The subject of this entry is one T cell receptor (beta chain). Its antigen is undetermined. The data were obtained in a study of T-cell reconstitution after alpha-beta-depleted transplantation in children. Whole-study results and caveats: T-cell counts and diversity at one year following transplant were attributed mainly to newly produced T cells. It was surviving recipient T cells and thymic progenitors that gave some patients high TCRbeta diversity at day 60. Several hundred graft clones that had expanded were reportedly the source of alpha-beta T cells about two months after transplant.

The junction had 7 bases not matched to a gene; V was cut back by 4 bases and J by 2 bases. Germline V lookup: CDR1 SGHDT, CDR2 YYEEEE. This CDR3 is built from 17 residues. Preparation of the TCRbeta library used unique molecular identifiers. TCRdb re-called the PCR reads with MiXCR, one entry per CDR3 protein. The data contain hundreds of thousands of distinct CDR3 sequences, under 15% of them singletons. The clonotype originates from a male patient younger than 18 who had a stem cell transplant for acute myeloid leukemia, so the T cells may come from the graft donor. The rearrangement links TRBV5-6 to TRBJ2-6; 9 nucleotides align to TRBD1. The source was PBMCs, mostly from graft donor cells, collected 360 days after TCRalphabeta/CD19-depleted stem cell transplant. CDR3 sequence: CASSKGQGLAGANVLTF. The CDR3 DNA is TGTGCCAGCAGCAAGGGACAGGGCTTAGCTGGGGCCAACGTCCTGACTTTC.